These T cell receptor beta chains were read from a single sample in a study of blood T cell repertoires in COVID-19. Sequencing was performed with immunoSEQ multiplex PCR; in TCRdb, only in-frame clones are kept and a portion is missing. Among 370,000 or so clones listed, about 90% were seen once. The sequenced material came from PBMCs or T cells enriched from blood (not recorded which). The receptor source for this set is a man younger than 40 who had recovered from COVID-19. CDR3s leave out the opening cysteine and the closing phenylalanine or tryptophan. Each record gives: V gene, J gene, CDR3 protein.

V gene: TRBV9; J gene: TRBJ1-1; CDR3 protein: ASSVVGTGVGTEAF
V gene: TRBV29-1; J gene: TRBJ1-1; CDR3 protein: SLRARDPNTEAF
V gene: TRBV18; J gene: TRBJ2-2; CDR3 protein: ASSPLLGQGNTGELF
V gene: TRBV5-4; J gene: TRBJ1-1; CDR3 protein: ASSIGQDNTEAF
V gene: TRBV6-5; J gene: TRBJ1-1; CDR3 protein: ASRVDRWMNTEAF
V gene: TRBV2; J gene: TRBJ2-7; CDR3 protein: ASRPPLGLSSYEQY
V gene: TRBV6-5; J gene: TRBJ1-5; CDR3 protein: ASSFAGQPQH
V gene: TRBV5-4; J gene: TRBJ1-1; CDR3 protein: ASSYGQGRTEAF
V gene: TRBV5-5; J gene: TRBJ1-3; CDR3 protein: ASSLTTGQSGNTIY
V gene: TRBV5-1; J gene: TRBJ1-1; CDR3 protein: ASSLDRSNTEAF
V gene: TRBV6-5; J gene: TRBJ1-1; CDR3 protein: ASSTLAGTEAF
V gene: TRBV5-8; J gene: TRBJ2-2; CDR3 protein: ASSYGLTSTGELF
V gene: TRBV5-6; J gene: TRBJ1-5; CDR3 protein: ASSLGQGNNQPQH
V gene: TRBV6-4; J gene: TRBJ2-1; CDR3 protein: ASSDSAAGGPDEQF
V gene: TRBV5-1; J gene: TRBJ1-2; CDR3 protein: ASSSPPSYKDGYT
V gene: TRBV20-1; J gene: TRBJ2-2; CDR3 protein: SAGNTGELF
V gene: TRBV6-2/TRBV6-3; J gene: TRBJ2-5; CDR3 protein: ASSYGLAGGSQETQY
V gene: TRBV5-1; J gene: TRBJ1-4; CDR3 protein: ASSPRGSAVEKLF
V gene: TRBV5-1; J gene: TRBJ2-5; CDR3 protein: ASRTGTEPRETQY
V gene: TRBV7-9; J gene: TRBJ2-5; CDR3 protein: ASNNGGTGETQY
V gene: TRBV5-8; J gene: TRBJ1-2; CDR3 protein: ASSLAPGLNYGYT
V gene: TRBV5-1; J gene: TRBJ2-3; CDR3 protein: ASSLGRGTDTQY
V gene: TRBV24-1; J gene: TRBJ1-3; CDR3 protein: ATSDTSGGLTGNTIY
V gene: TRBV5-4; J gene: TRBJ1-5; CDR3 protein: ASSLDRVVNQPQH
V gene: TRBV15; J gene: TRBJ1-2; CDR3 protein: ATSRSEGIGGYT
V gene: TRBV28; J gene: TRBJ1-4; CDR3 protein: ASSVQETLGKLF
V gene: TRBV18; J gene: TRBJ1-6; CDR3 protein: ASSPVGGNNSPLH
V gene: TRBV11-2; J gene: TRBJ2-7; CDR3 protein: ASRVDTSYEQY
V gene: TRBV5-1; J gene: TRBJ1-4; CDR3 protein: ASSLAVQGTNEKLF
V gene: TRBV30; J gene: TRBJ1-1; CDR3 protein: AWTYNTEAF
V gene: TRBV3-1/TRBV3-2; J gene: TRBJ1-2; CDR3 protein: ASSQSSGQVWT
V gene: TRBV18; J gene: TRBJ2-5; CDR3 protein: ASSPPQGQETQY
V gene: TRBV5-1; J gene: TRBJ1-5; CDR3 protein: ASSVGADQPQH
V gene: TRBV10-3; J gene: TRBJ2-3; CDR3 protein: AISGVDRSTSTDTQY
V gene: TRBV2; J gene: TRBJ1-4; CDR3 protein: ASSWGTGEKLF
V gene: TRBV5-4; J gene: TRBJ1-5; CDR3 protein: ASSWGGGDTGQPQH
V gene: TRBV2; J gene: TRBJ1-4; CDR3 protein: ASSEGDLNEKLF
V gene: TRBV7-9; J gene: TRBJ1-6; CDR3 protein: ASSLGITGSTAPLH
V gene: TRBV19; J gene: TRBJ1-4; CDR3 protein: ASSLGQGAVRVGTNEKLF
V gene: TRBV30; J gene: TRBJ2-7; CDR3 protein: AWARGQGLFEQY